A single sample is the source of the 16 T cell receptor beta chains below, sequenced in a study of cytomegalovirus exposure and HLA in healthy donors (dated by TCRdb to 2017 to 2019). The library was obtained by the immunoSEQ multiplex PCR assay. A mixture of 60 forward primers for TCR Vbeta segments and 13 reverse primers for TCR Jbeta segments was used in the multiplex PCR. TCRdb limited this immuneACCESS table to in-frame rearrangements with V and J called. A share of clones is missing; checked studies link under half to unresolved V genes, and the rest is unexplained. The sample data list about 150,000 clones, and 80% of these were observed just once. In total, the top ten clones hold around 6.5% of the sample. The sequencing sample was made of PBMCs. Source of these receptors: a male donor in good health and CMV-seropositive.

The V call is TRBV18, the J call TRBJ2-1; TRBD1 might be the D (6 bases). The CDR3 contains 13 residues. Trimming cost V 4 bases and J 7 bases, with 11 bases left between them. CDR1 is KGHSH, CDR2 LQKENI, per germline. In nucleotides, the CDR3 is TGTGCCAGCTCACAAACACAGGGTAATGAGCAGTTCTTC. It yields the protein CASSQTQGNEQFF.

CDR3 nucleotides: TGTGCCAGTATGTCCGGACAGGGGTCCTATGGCTACACCTTC. It yields the protein CASMSGQGSYGYTF. The chain uses TRBV19 and TRBJ1-2, with 9 bases identical to TRBD1. The CDR3 runs 14 residues. From germline, CDR1 is LNHDA and CDR2 SQIVND (reference sequence). The trim removed 7 bases at V and 4 bases at J, leaving 7 bases unmatched.

This chain joins TRBV28 and TRBJ2-6; D is uncertain. Germline CDR1 reads MDHEN; CDR2 reads SYDVKM. The CDR3 covers 14 residues. V lost 6 bases, J lost 0 bases, and 6 bases lay in between. DNA of the CDR3: TGTGCCAGCAGGGCCCGCTCTGGGGCCAACGTCCTGACTTTC. Protein product: CASRARSGANVLTF.

This clone appeared a few times. This sequence joins TRBV4-3 and TRBJ1-4, with D possibly being TRBD1 (5 bases). Trimming stripped 7 bases from V and 7 bases from J, with 13 bases between. This CDR3 contains 13 residues. The germline V gene has CDR1 LGHNA and CDR2 YSLEER. The CDR3 nucleotides read TGCGCCAGCAAGGGGTCCTTGGGTGAAAAACTGTTTTTT. Encoded protein: CASKGSLGEKLFF.

The rearrangement joins TRBV19 to TRBJ1-2, with a weak D call TRBD1 (6 bases). The CDR3 runs 13 residues. CDR1 and CDR2 (germline): LNHDA, SQIVND (reference sequence). V lost 8 bases and J 8 bases, leaving 18 bases between the germline ends. The CDR3 sequence is CASGGHSLRGYTF. CDR3 nucleotide sequence: TGTGCCAGTGGGGGACACTCCCTGCGGGGCTACACCTTC. Full variable domain (rest looked up from reference TRBV19 and TRBJ1-2): DGGITQSPKYLFRKEGQNVTLSCEQNLNHDAMYWYRQDPGQGLRLIYYSQIVNDFQKGDIAEGYSVSREKKESFPLTVTSAQKNPTAFYLCASGGHSLRGYTFGSGTRLTVV.

The rearrangement uses TRBV9 and TRBJ2-3; 8 bases are a match to TRBD2. CDR1 is SGDLS, CDR2 YYNGEE, per germline. The CDR3 spans 16 residues. The J segment lost 0 bases and the V segment lost 0 bases, leaving 3 bases of the junction unmatched. The CDR3 here is CASSVGASGSTDTQYF. CDR3 in DNA: TGTGCCAGCAGCGTAGGGGCTAGCGGGAGCACAGATACGCAGTATTTT.

As concerns this clone: An end of the junction does not agree with germline; a read error may underlie this. This same CDR3 is encoded by further DNA sequences in the sample. The rearrangement joins TRBV7-3 to TRBJ1-1; 8 bases are shared with TRBD1. Germline loops: CDR1 SGHTA, CDR2 FQGTGA. The CDR3 has 15 amino acids. This chain's CDR3 is CASSSTGGLNTEAFF. DNA for the CDR3: TGTGCCAGCAGCTCCACAGGGGGGTTGAACACTGAGGCTTTCTTT. Full variable domain (outside the CDR3, taken from reference TRBV7-3 and TRBJ1-1): GAGVSQTPSNKVTEKGKYVELRCDPISGHTALYWYRQSLGQGPEFLIYFQGTGAADDSGLPNDRFFAVRPEGSVSTLKIQRTERGDSAVYLCASSSTGGLNTEAFFGQGTRLTVV.

The chain uses TRBV9 and TRBJ2-3; 8 bases align to TRBD1. With 2 bases clipped from V and 5 bases from J, the junction kept 4 bases outside the gene matches. Germline CDR1 reads SGDLS; CDR2 reads YYNGEE. The CDR3 covers 14 residues. The CDR3 DNA is TGTGCCAGCAGCGTCCAGGGGGCGGGAGATACGCAGTATTTT. This gives the protein CASSVQGAGDTQYF.

The chain links TRBV4-1 to TRBJ1-6, with D maybe TRBD1 (6 bases). The V gene's germline CDR1 is MGHRA and CDR2 YSYEKL. CDR3 length: 16 amino acids. Trimming removed 0 bases from V and 3 bases from J, with 9 bases in between. CDR3 DNA sequence: TGCGCCAGCAGCCAAGAAACAGGGCGCTATAATTCACCCCTCCACTTT. Translated: CASSQETGRYNSPLHF.

The chain joins TRBV7-2 to TRBJ1-4; D unresolved. V was clipped by 2 bases and J by 0 bases, with 16 bases between them. The CDR3 runs to 18 residues. Germline V gives CDR1 SGHTA, CDR2 FQGNSA. The CDR3 DNA sequence: TGTGCCAGCAGCTTAAGGATAACAGTCCATGCAACTAATGAAAAACTGTTTTTT. It yields the protein CASSLRITVHATNEKLFF. Filled out from reference TRBV7-2 and TRBJ1-4, the complete variable domain reads GAGVSQSPSNKVTEKGKDVELRCDPISGHTALYWYRQSLGQGLEFLIYFQGNSAPDKSGLPSDRFSAERTGGSVSTLTIQRTQQEDSAVYLCASSLRITVHATNEKLFFGSGTQLSVL.

V usage is TRBV6-5 and J usage is TRBJ2-7; 7 bases are shared with TRBD1. The ends lost 8 bases at V and 4 bases at J; junction bases unmatched: 11. The length of the CDR3 is 14 residues. The V gene's germline CDR1 is MNHEY and CDR2 SVGAGI. The CDR3 DNA is TGTGCCAGCGCGCCCGGGACAGTACTTTACGAGCAGTACTTC. This gives the protein CASAPGTVLYEQYF.

This chain's CDR3 is CASSYRDRAEETQYF. The CDR3 DNA is TGTGCCAGCAGCTACCGGGACAGGGCCGAAGAGACCCAGTACTTC. This rearrangement joins TRBV7-9 to TRBJ2-5; 9 bases match TRBD1. The CDR3 covers 15 residues. V shed 4 bases and J 3 bases; nucleotides not matched to a gene: 6. Per germline, CDR1 SEHNR and CDR2 FQNEAQ (reference sequence).

V gene TRBV9 combines with J gene TRBJ2-1; 14 bases are a match to TRBD2. The CDR3 runs to 17 residues. Germline loops: CDR1 SGDLS, CDR2 YYNGEE. Unmatched junction bases numbered 5, after V lost 0 bases and J lost 6 bases. The chain's CDR3 is CASSVEEGTSGSNEQFF. CDR3 sequence (DNA): TGTGCCAGCAGCGTAGAGGAGGGGACTAGCGGGAGCAATGAGCAGTTCTTC. The complete variable domain, with remaining parts taken from reference TRBV9 and TRBJ2-1, reads DSGVTQTPKHLITATGQRVTLRCSPRSGDLSVYWYQQSLDQGLQFLIQYYNGEERAKGNILERFSAQQFPDLHSELNLSSLELGDSALYFCASSVEEGTSGSNEQFFGPGTRLTVL.

The genes are TRBV19 and TRBJ2-1; no firm D call. Germline loops: CDR1 LNHDA, CDR2 SQIVND (reference sequence). The CDR3 consists of 13 residues. V shed 3 bases and J shed 10 bases, with 13 bases lying between them. DNA of the CDR3: TGTGCCAGTAGTATTCAACCCCTCGGGGAGCAGTTCTTC. This encodes CASSIQPLGEQFF.

The J gene is TRBJ1-2, the V gene TRBV6-5; D remains unclear. The ends were cut back, 5 bases at V and 8 bases at J, with 15 bases in the middle. The CDR3 is 13 residues long. The V gene's germline CDR1 is MNHEY and CDR2 SVGAGI. CDR3 DNA: TGTGCCAGCAGTCAAAACTTTCGGAGAGGCTACACCTTC. It is translated as CASSQNFRRGYTF.

This chain connects TRBV7-9 to TRBJ2-1, with TRBD2 as a possible D gene (6 bases). The V end lost 4 bases, the J end lost 9 bases, and 19 bases lay between the germline ends. Germline lookup yields CDR1 SEHNR and CDR2 FQNEAQ (reference sequence). The CDR3 has 15 amino acids. CDR3 DNA: TGTGCCAGCAGCTATAGCTCGGGAGCCGCTTCTGAGCAGTTCTTC. Amino acids: CASSYSSGAASEQFF.